The 16 T cell receptor beta chains given below trace back to one sample, sequenced in a study of blood T cell repertoires in COVID-19. Generated by immunoSEQ multiplex PCR, the TCRdb table keeps only in-frame clones and is missing some. The table lists about 250,000 clones, around 82% of them singletons, with more than 4.5% in the top ten. Sequenced material: peripheral blood. The receptor set was obtained from a woman older than 75 with active or convalescent COVID-19.

The chain joins TRBV19 to TRBJ1-5; weak D call: TRBD1 (6 bases). The length of the CDR3 is 17 residues. Germline CDR1 and CDR2: LNHDA and SQIVND (reference sequence). V lost 1 base and J lost 1, with 14 bases in between. The CDR3 DNA sequence: TGTGCCAGTAGTATAGTTTGGGGGGGCGGCAGCAATCAGCCCCAGCATTTT. This encodes CASSIVWGGGSNQPQHF.

V usage is TRBV5-1 and J usage is TRBJ1-2; 9 bases align to TRBD1. The V and J ends lost 0 bases and 6 bases, in that order; junction bases with no gene match: 3. Germline CDR1 and CDR2: SGHRS and YFSETQ. The CDR3 has 14 amino acids. The CDR3 DNA reads TGCGCCAGCAGCTTGGCCGGACAGGGGCATGGCTACACCTTC. This gives the protein CASSLAGQGHGYTF.

This chain joins TRBV30 and TRBJ1-6; TRBD1 aligns across 8 bases. The germline CDR1 and CDR2 sequences are GTSNPN and SVGIG (reference sequence). Trimming took 0 bases from V and 9 from J; bases not matched to a gene: 4. The CDR3 has 14 amino acids. The CDR3 here is CAWSVQGAGSPLHF. In DNA, the CDR3 is TGTGCCTGGAGTGTTCAGGGGGCAGGTTCACCCCTCCACTTT.

This clone was seen once. The chain uses TRBV7-2 and TRBJ2-2; 10 bases are shared with TRBD1. V trimming: 5 bases; J trimming: 4 bases; junction bases outside the gene matches: 4. CDR3 length: 15 amino acids. The germline CDR1 and CDR2 sequences are SGHTA and FQGNSA. For the CDR3, the DNA is TGTGCCAGCAGCGGAAGGACAGGGGGCACCGGGGAGCTGTTTTTT. Amino acids: CASSGRTGGTGELFF.

On this clone itself: In the same sample, other DNA sequences code for this CDR3. The gene calls are TRBV2 and TRBJ1-3; possible D gene TRBD1, 5 bases. Germline assignment: CDR1 SNHLY and CDR2 FYNNEI. V was cut by 3 bases and J by 1 base, with 7 bases left in between. The CDR3 sequence is 14 residues long. CDR3 in DNA: TGTGCCAGCAGTGACAGGGTGTCTGGAAACACCATATATTTT. Amino acids: CASSDRVSGNTIYF.

About this clone: Other nucleotide sequences from this sample produce the same CDR3. The chain joins TRBV24-1 to TRBJ1-4, with no clear D. Germline-derived CDR1 and CDR2 are KGHDR and SFDVKD. The V end was cut by 4 bases, the J end by 8 bases, with 10 bases between. CDR3 size: 13 residues. The CDR3 coding sequence is TGTGCCACCAGTGACCTGACCGGGGAAAAACTGTTTTTT. Translation: CATSDLTGEKLFF.

The chain carries TRBV24-1 and TRBJ2-1, with TRBD2 identical over 11 bases. Germline assignment: CDR1 KGHDR and CDR2 SFDVKD. The V segment lost 4 bases and the J segment 5 bases; nucleotides outside the gene matches: 9. The CDR3 sequence is 17 residues long. The DNA for the CDR3 is TGTGCCACCAGTGACGCTTTAGCGGGAGGGATCAACAATGAGCAGTTCTTC. Translation: CATSDALAGGINNEQFF.

The chain is built from TRBV28 and TRBJ2-1; 7 nucleotides line up with TRBD2. Germline loops: CDR1 MDHEN, CDR2 SYDVKM. The CDR3 runs 13 residues. The V gene end was trimmed by 6 bases and the J gene end by 6 bases; junction bases not matched to a gene: 5. In nucleotides, the CDR3 is TGTGCCAGCAGCTCAGTAGCGGGCAATGAGCAGTTCTTC. As protein: CASSSVAGNEQFF.

V gene TRBV5-4 combines with J gene TRBJ2-7; 7 nucleotides match TRBD1. Per germline, CDR1 SGHNT and CDR2 YYREEE (reference sequence). There are 16 residues in the CDR3. The ends lost 0 bases at V and 2 bases at J; junction bases unmatched: 8. CDR3 bases: TGTGCCAGCAGCTTGGGAGTAGGGGGCCTTCCCTACGAGCAGTACTTC. Protein product: CASSLGVGGLPYEQYF.

This sequence joins TRBV18 and TRBJ1-3; D gene uncertain. Trimming left V 3 bases short and J 0 bases short, with 9 bases between. The V gene's germline CDR1 is KGHSH and CDR2 LQKENI. The CDR3 runs 15 residues. DNA for the CDR3: TGTGCCAGCTCACCCGGCAGCGGCTCTGGAAACACCATATATTTT. It is translated as CASSPGSGSGNTIYF. The whole variable domain, filled in from reference TRBV18 and TRBJ1-3, reads NAGVMQNPRHLVRRRGQEARLRCSPMKGHSHVYWYRQLPEEGLKFMVYLQKENIIDESGMPKERFSAEFPKEGPSILRIQQVVRGDSAAYFCASSPGSGSGNTIYFGEGSWLTVV.

This clone was recorded only once. The V call is TRBV28, the J call TRBJ1-3; possible D gene TRBD1, 5 bases. The germline V gene encodes CDR1 MDHEN and CDR2 SYDVKM. This CDR3 has 15 amino acids. Trimming took 7 bases from V and 0 from J, leaving 13 bases between them. The CDR3 DNA sequence: TGTGCCAGCACCAGGGTTCCTAGCTCTGGAAACACCATATATTTT. Amino acids: CASTRVPSSGNTIYF. Together with reference TRBV28 and TRBJ1-3, the CDR3 gives the full variable domain: DVKVTQSSRYLVKRTGEKVFLECVQDMDHENMFWYRQDPGLGLRLIYFSYDVKMKEKGDIPEGYSVSREKKERFSLILESASTNQTSMYLCASTRVPSSGNTIYFGEGSWLTVV.

This chain joins TRBV19 and TRBJ2-7; D gene ambiguous. The ends were cut back, 5 bases at V and 4 bases at J, with 12 bases in the middle. Germline V gives CDR1 LNHDA, CDR2 SQIVND (reference sequence). CDR3 length equals 13 residues. CDR3 protein: CASSQQTRYEQYF. The CDR3 bases are TGTGCCAGTAGTCAACAGACAAGGTACGAGCAGTACTTC. Together with reference TRBV19 and TRBJ2-7, the CDR3 gives the full variable domain: DGGITQSPKYLFRKEGQNVTLSCEQNLNHDAMYWYRQDPGQGLRLIYYSQIVNDFQKGDIAEGYSVSREKKESFPLTVTSAQKNPTAFYLCASSQQTRYEQYFGPGTRLTVT.

The chain recombines TRBV9 with TRBJ1-3; the D gene is possibly TRBD1 (6 bases). Germline CDR1 is SGDLS and CDR2 is YYNGEE. This CDR3 has 15 amino acids. Trimming left V 5 bases short and J 0 bases short, with 12 bases between. This CDR3 reads CASSLTGSSGNTIYF. The CDR3 region has the DNA TGTGCCAGCAGTCTTACAGGGAGCTCTGGAAACACCATATATTTT.

The genes are TRBV30 and TRBJ1-6, with D perhaps TRBD1 (6 bases). Germline V gene data show CDR1 as GTSNPN and CDR2 as SVGIG (reference sequence). This CDR3 region has 15 residues. With 3 bases removed from V and 6 bases from J, the gap between germline ends came to 15 bases. The CDR3 DNA is TGTGCCTGGAGACCCCCTGGACAGCTTAATTCACCCCTCCACTTT. Amino acids: CAWRPPGQLNSPLHF. The full variable domain, completed using reference TRBV30 and TRBJ1-6, is SQTIHQWPATLVQPVGSPLSLECTVEGTSNPNLYWYRQAAGRGLQLLFYSVGIGQISSEVPQNLSASRPQDRQFILSSKKLLLSDSGFYLCAWRPPGQLNSPLHFGNGTRLTVT.

The chain uses TRBV30 and TRBJ1-5; no definite D call. The V end was cut by 0 bases, the J end by 1 base, with 7 bases between. The CDR3 is 14 amino acids. The germline gives CDR1 GTSNPN, CDR2 SVGIG (reference sequence). CDR3 protein: CAWSVMGSNQPQHF. The DNA of the CDR3 is TGTGCCTGGAGTGTCATGGGCAGCAATCAGCCCCAGCATTTT.

The chain employs TRBV4-1 and TRBJ1-6; weak D call: TRBD1 (6 bases). The CDR3 loop spans 15 amino acids. CDR1 MGHRA and CDR2 YSYEKL come from the germline V gene. The V end was cut by 4 bases, the J end by 3 bases, with 10 bases between. Here the CDR3 reads CASSPQGSYNSPLHF. The CDR3 DNA reads TGCGCCAGCAGCCCACAGGGCAGCTATAATTCACCCCTCCACTTT.